Listed below are T cell receptor beta chains from one sample, sequenced in a study of identical twins. MiXCR, run by TCRdb on the 5' RACE reads, gives a single entry per CDR3 protein. The sample consists of under 300,000 distinct CDR3 sequences, over 9.5% of them appearing once. These data also formed part of another study, on yellow fever vaccine responses in identical twins.

The specimen was memory (CD45RO+) T cells sorted from blood. These receptors all come from a young woman in good health. Both conserved end residues are trimmed from each CDR3. A D gene is named only where the DNA matches it firmly. The listing skips clone size in some rows; elsewhere it reads once, few, many or a size class.

size: -; D: -; V: TRBV6-2/TRBV6-3; CDR3: ASSYPDQGQTQY
size: -; D: TRBD2; V: TRBV7-2; CDR3: ASSSSGDSYEQY
size: -; D: -; V: TRBV3-1; CDR3: ASSQMDRFQETQY
size: few; D: -; V: TRBV20-1; CDR3: SARASTYEQY
size: few; D: -; V: TRBV5-1; CDR3: ASSAGQINEQF
size: few; D: TRBD1; V: TRBV20-1; CDR3: SARFGTGGRGQPQH
size: -; D: -; V: TRBV3-1; CDR3: ASSPFSISGEQY
size: few; D: TRBD1; V: TRBV6-1; CDR3: ASSGTGTGKGNEQF
size: -; D: -; V: TRBV3-1; CDR3: ASSQNGPSYEQY
size: once; D: -; V: TRBV6-1; CDR3: ASSHTPGEAYYGYT
size: -; D: -; V: TRBV12-3/TRBV12-4; CDR3: ASRRGTVETQY
size: many; D: -; V: TRBV7-8; CDR3: ASSLAGRSYNEQF
size: -; D: TRBD2; V: TRBV10-2; CDR3: ASSQLAGVTDTQY